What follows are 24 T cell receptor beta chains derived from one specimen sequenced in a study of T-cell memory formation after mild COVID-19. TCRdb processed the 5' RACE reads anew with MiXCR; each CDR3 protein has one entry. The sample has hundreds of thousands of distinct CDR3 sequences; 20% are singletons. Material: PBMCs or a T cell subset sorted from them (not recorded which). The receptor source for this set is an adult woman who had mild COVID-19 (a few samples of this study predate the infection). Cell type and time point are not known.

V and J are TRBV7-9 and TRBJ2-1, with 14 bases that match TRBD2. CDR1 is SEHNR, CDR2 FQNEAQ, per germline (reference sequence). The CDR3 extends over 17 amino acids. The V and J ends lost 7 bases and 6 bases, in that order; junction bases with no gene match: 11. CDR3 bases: TGTGCCAGCAACCCGAAAGCCGGGACTAGCGGGAGCAATGAGCAGTTCTTC. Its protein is CASNPKAGTSGSNEQFF.

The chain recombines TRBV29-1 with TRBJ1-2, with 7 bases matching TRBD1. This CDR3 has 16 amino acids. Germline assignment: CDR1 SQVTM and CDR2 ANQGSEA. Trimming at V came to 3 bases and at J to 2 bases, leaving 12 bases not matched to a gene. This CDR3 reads CSVEDSVLGQNYGYTF. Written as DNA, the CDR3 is TGCAGCGTTGAGGATTCGGTATTGGGACAGAACTATGGCTACACCTTC.

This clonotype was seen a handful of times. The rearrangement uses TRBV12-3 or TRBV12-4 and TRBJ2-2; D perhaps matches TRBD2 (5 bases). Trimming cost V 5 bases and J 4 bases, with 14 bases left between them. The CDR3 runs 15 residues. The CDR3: CASSQDYLGTGELFF. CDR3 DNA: TGTGCCAGCAGTCAAGACTATCTTGGCACCGGGGAGCTGTTTTTT.

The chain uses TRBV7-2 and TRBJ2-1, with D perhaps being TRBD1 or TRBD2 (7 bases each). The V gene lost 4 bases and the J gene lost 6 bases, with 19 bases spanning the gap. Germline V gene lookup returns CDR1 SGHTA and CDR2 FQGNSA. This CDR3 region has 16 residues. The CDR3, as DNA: TGTGCCAGCAGCTGGGTCGGGACAGCTAGCGGCAATGAGCAGTTCTTC. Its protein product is CASSWVGTASGNEQFF. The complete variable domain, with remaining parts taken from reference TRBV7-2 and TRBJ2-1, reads GAGVSQSPSNKVTEKGKDVELRCDPISGHTALYWYRQSLGQGLEFLIYFQGNSAPDKSGLPSDRFSAERTGGSVSTLTIQRTQQEDSAVYLCASSWVGTASGNEQFFGPGTRLTVL.

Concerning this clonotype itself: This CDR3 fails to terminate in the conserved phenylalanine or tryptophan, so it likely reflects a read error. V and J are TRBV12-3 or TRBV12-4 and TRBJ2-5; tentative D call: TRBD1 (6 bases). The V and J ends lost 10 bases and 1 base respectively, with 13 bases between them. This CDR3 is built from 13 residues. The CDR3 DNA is TGTGCCACCCAGGGGTTCGGCCAAGAGACCCAGTACTTA. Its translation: CATQGFGQETQYL.

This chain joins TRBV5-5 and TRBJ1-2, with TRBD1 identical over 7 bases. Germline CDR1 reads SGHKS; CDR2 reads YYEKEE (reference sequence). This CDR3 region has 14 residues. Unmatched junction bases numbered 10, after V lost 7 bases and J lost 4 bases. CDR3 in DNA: TGTGCCAGCCGGGATAGAGGGGGCGCCTATGGCTACACCTTC. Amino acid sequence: CASRDRGGAYGYTF. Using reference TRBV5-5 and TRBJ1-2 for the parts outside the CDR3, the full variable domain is DAGVTQSPTHLIKTRGQQVTLRCSPISGHKSVSWYQQVLGQGPQFIFQYYEKEERGRGNFPDRFSARQFPNYSSELNVNALLLGDSALYLCASRDRGGAYGYTFGSGTRLTVV.

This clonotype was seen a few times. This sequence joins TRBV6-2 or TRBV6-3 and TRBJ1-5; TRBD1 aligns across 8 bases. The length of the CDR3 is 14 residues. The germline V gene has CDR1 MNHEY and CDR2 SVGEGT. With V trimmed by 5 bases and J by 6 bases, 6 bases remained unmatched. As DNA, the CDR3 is TGTGCCAGCAGTGAAGGACAGGGCCCTCAGCCCCAGCATTTT. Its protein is CASSEGQGPQPQHF.

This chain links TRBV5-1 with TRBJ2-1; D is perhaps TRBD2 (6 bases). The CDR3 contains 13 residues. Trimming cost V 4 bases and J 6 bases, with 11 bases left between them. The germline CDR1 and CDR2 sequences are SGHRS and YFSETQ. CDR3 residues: CASSAATSNEQFF. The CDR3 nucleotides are TGCGCCAGCAGCGCGGCGACTAGCAATGAGCAGTTCTTC.

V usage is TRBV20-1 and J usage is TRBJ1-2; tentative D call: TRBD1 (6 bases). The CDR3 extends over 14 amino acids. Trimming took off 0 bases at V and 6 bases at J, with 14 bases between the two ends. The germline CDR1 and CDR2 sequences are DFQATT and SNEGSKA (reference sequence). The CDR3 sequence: CSARDLGAGDGYTF. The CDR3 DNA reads TGCAGTGCTAGAGATTTAGGGGCAGGGGATGGCTACACCTTC.

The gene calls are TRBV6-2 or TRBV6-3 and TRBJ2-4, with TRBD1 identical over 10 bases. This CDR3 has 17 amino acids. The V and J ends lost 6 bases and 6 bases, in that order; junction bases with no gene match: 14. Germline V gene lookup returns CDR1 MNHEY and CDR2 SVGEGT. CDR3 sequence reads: CASSRYSDRGRRNIQYF. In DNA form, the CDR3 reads TGTGCCAGCAGCCGCTATTCCGACAGGGGGCGACGAAACATTCAGTACTTC.

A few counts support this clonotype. The CDR3 region is CSVVKGIYGYTF. In nucleotides, the CDR3 is TGCAGCGTTGTAAAGGGTATCTATGGCTACACCTTC. The chain recombines TRBV29-1 with TRBJ1-2; unclear D gene. The V gene's germline CDR1 is SQVTM and CDR2 ANQGSEA. The V gene lost 4 bases and the J gene lost 4 bases, with 10 bases spanning the gap. This CDR3 comprises 12 residues.

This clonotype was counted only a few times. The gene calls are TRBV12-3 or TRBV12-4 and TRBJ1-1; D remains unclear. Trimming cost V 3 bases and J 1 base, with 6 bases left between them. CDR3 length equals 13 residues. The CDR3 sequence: CASSLLANTEAFF. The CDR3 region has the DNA TGTGCCAGCAGTTTGCTAGCGAACACTGAAGCTTTCTTT.

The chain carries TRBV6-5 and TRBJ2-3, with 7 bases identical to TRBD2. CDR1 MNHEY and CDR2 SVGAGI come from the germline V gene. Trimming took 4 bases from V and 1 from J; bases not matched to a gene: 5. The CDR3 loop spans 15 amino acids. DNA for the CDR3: TGTGCCAGCAGTTGGGCCAGCGGGGGCACAGATACGCAGTATTTT. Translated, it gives CASSWASGGTDTQYF.

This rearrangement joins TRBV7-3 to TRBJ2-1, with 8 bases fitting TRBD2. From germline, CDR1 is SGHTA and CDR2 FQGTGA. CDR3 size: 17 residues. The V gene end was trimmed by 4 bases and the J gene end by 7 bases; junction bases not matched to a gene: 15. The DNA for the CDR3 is TGTGCCAGCAGCTCCGAGCGACTAGCGAGCGAGGGGAATGAGCAGTTCTTC. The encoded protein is CASSSERLASEGNEQFF.

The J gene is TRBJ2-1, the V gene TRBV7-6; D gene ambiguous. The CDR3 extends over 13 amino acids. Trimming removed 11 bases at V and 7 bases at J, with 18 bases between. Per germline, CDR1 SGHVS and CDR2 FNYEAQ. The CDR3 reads CAVGKGRLNEQFF. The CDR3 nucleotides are TGTGCCGTTGGAAAGGGTCGCTTGAATGAGCAGTTCTTC.

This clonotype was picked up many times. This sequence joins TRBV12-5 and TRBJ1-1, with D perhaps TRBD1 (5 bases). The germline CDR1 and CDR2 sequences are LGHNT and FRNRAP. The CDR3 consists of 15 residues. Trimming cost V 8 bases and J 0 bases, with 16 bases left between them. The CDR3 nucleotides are TGTGCTAGTCGCCGGGGACCGGGTCTGAACACTGAAGCTTTCTTT. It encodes CASRRGPGLNTEAFF.

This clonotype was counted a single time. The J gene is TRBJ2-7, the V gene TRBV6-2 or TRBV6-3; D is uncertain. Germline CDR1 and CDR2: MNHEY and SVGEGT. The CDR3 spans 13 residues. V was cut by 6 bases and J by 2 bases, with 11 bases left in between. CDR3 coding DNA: TGTGCCAGCAGCCCCCTCTCCCCCTACGAGCAGTACTTC. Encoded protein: CASSPLSPYEQYF.

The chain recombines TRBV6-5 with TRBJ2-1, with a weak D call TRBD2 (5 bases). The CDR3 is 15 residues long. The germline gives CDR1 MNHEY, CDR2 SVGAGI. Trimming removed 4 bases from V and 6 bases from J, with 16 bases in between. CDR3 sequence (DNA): TGTGCCAGCAGTTTTCCGGGGTCGTTGGGCAATGAGCAGTTCTTC. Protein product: CASSFPGSLGNEQFF.

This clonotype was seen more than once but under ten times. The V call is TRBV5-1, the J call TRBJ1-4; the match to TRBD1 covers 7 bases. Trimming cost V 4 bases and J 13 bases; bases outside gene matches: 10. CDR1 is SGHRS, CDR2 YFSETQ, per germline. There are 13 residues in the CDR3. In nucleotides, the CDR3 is TGCGCCAGCAGCCCGTCTCCGGGACAGCCACTGTTTTTT. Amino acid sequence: CASSPSPGQPLFF.

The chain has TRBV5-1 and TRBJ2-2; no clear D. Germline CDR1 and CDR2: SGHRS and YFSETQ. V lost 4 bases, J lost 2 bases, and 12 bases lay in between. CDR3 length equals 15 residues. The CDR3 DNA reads TGCGCCAGCAGCCAATTGGACCAAAACACCGGGGAGCTGTTTTTT. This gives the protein CASSQLDQNTGELFF.

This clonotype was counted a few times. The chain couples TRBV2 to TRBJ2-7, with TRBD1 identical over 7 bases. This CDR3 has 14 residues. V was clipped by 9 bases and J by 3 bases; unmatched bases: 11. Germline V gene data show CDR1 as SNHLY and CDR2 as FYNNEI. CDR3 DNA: TGTGCCAGTGATACAGGGGAAACTATCTACGAGCAGTACTTC. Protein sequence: CASDTGETIYEQYF.

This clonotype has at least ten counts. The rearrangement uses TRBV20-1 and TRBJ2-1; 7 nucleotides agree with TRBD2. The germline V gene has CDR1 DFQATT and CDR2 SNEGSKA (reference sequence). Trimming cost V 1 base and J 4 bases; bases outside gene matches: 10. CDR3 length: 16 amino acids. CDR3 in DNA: TGCAGTGCTAGAGTCGCGGGAGTTCGAAGATACAATGAGCAGTTCTTC. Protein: CSARVAGVRRYNEQFF.

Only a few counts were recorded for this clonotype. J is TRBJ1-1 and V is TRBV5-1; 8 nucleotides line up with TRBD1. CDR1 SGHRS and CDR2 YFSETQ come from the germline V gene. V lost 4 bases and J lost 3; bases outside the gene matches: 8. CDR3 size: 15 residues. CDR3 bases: TGCGCCAGCAGCCTCCTACCGGACAGGGACACTGAAGCTTTCTTT. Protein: CASSLLPDRDTEAFF.

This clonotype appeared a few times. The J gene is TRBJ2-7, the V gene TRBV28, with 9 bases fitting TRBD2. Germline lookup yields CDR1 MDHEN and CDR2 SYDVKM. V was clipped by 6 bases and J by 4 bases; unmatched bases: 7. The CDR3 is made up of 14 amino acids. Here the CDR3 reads CASRNSGSLYEQYF. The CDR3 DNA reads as TGTGCCAGCAGAAATAGCGGGAGTCTATACGAGCAGTACTTC.